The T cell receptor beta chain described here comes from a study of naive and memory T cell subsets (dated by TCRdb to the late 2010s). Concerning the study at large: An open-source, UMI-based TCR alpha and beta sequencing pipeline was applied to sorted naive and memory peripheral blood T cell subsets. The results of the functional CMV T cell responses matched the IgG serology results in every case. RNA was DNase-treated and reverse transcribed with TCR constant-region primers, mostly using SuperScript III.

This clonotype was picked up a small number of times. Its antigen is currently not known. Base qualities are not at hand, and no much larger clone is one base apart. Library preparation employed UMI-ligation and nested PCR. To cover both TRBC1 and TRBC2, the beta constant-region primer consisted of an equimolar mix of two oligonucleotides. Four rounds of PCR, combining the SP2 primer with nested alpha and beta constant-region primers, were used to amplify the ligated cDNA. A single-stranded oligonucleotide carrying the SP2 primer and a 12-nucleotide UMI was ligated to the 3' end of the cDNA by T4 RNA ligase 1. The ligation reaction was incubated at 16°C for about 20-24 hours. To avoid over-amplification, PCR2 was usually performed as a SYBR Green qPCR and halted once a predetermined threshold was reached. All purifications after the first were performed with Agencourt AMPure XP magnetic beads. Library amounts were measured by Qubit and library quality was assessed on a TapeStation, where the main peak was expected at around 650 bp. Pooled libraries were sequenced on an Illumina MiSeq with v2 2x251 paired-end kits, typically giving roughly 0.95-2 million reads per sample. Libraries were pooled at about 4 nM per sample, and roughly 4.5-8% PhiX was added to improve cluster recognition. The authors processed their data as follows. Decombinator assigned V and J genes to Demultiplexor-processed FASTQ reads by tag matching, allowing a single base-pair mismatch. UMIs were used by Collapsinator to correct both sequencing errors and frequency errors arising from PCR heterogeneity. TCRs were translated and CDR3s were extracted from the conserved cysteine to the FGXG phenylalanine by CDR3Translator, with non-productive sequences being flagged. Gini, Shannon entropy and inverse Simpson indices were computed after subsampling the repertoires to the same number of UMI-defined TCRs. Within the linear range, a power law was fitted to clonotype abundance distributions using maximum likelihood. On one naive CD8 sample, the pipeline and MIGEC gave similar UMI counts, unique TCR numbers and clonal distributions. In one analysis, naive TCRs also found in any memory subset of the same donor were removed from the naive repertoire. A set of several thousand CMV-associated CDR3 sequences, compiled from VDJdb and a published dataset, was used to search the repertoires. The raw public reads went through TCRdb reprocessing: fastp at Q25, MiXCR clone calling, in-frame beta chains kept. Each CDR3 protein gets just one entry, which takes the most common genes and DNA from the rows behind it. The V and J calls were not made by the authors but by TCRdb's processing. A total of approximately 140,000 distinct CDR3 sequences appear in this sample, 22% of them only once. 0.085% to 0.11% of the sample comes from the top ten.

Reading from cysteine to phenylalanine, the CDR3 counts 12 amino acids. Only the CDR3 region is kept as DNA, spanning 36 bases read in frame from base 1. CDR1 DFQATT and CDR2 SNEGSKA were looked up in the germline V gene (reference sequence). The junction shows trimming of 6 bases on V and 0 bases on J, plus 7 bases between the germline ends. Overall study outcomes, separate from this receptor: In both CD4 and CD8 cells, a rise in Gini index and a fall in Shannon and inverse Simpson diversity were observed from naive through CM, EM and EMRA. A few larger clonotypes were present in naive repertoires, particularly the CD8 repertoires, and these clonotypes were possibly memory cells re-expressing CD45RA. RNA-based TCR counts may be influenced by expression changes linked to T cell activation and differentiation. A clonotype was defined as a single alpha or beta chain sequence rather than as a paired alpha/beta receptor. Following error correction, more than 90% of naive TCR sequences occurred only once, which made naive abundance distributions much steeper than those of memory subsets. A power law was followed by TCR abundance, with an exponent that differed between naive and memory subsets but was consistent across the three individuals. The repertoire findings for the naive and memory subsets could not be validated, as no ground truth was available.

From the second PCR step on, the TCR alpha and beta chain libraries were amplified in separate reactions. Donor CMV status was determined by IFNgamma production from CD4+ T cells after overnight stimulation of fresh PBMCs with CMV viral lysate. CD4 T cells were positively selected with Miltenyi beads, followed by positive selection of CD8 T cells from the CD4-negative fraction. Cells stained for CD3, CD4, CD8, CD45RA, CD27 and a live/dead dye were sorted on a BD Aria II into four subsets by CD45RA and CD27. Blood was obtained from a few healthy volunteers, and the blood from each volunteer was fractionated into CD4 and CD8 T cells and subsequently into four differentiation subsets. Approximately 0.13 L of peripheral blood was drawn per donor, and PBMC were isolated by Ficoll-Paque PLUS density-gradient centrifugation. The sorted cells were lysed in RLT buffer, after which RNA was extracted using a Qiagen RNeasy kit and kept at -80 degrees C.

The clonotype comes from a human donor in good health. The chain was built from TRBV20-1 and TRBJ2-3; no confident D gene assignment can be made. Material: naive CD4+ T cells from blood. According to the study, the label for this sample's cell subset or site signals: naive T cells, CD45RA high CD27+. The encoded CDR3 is CSARASTDTQYF. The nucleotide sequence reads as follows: TGCAGTGCCCGCGCGAGCACAGATACGCAGTATTTT.